Listed below are T cell receptor beta chains from one sample, sequenced in a study of T cells in Graves' hyperthyroidism and ophthalmopathy. TCRdb called the multiplex PCR reads again in MiXCR, with one record for every CDR3 protein. In the table there are a few hundred thousand distinct CDR3 sequences, about 15% of which are singletons. Specimen: blood. The receptors shown here come from a woman in her thirties with Graves' hyperthyroidism. Each CDR3 is given with its conserved first and last residue. A D gene is named only where the DNA matches it firmly. Expanded clones are given a class, and other clones once, few, many or no size at all.

d_gene,v_gene,j_gene,abundance,CDR3aa,CDR3nt
TRBD1,TRBV2,TRBJ1-6,many,CASSEQGAGNSPLHF,TGTGCCAGCAGTGAACAGGGGGCTGGCAATTCACCCCTCCACTTT
-,TRBV3-1,TRBJ1-1,few,CASSPMGGRRDTEAFF,TGTGCCAGCAGCCCGATGGGGGGGAGACGGGACACTGAAGCTTTCTTT
-,TRBV2,TRBJ2-1,-,CASSRTLFEQFF,TGTGCCAGCAGTCGGACCCTCTTTGAGCAGTTCTTC
-,TRBV24-1,TRBJ2-7,many,CATSATSTYEQYF,TGTGCCACCAGTGCCACCTCCACCTACGAGCAGTACTTC
TRBD2,TRBV20-1,TRBJ2-1,-,CSARREGFYNEQFF,TGCAGTGCTAGGCGGGAGGGGTTCTACAATGAGCAGTTCTTC
-,TRBV11-2,TRBJ2-1,many,CASSLEVHNEQFF,TGTGCCAGCAGCTTAGAGGTGCACAATGAGCAGTTCTTC
TRBD2,TRBV12-3/TRBV12-4,TRBJ2-3,-,CASSLGGRPDTQYF,TGTGCCAGCAGTTTAGGCGGGAGGCCAGATACGCAGTATTTT
-,TRBV13,TRBJ1-4,many,CASSSAGEGTNEKLFF,TGTGCCAGCAGCTCCGCAGGGGAGGGAACTAATGAAAAACTGTTTTTT
TRBD1,TRBV10-3,TRBJ1-1,few,CAISGGGQMNTEAFF,TGTGCCATCAGTGGGGGGGGACAGATGAACACTGAAGCTTTCTTT
TRBD1,TRBV28,TRBJ2-7,many,CASSLVHRGYEQYF,TGTGCCAGCAGTTTAGTGCACAGGGGATACGAGCAGTACTTC
TRBD2,TRBV19,TRBJ2-7,few,CASSDSGSLGEQYF,TGTGCCAGTAGTGATAGCGGGAGCTTGGGCGAGCAGTACTTC
TRBD2,TRBV3-1,TRBJ2-3,many,CASSPSSGGEDTQYF,TGTGCCAGCAGCCCGTCTAGCGGGGGGGAAGATACGCAGTATTTT
-,TRBV6-1,TRBJ1-1,few,CASRTREVTEAFF,TGTGCCAGCAGAACCAGGGAGGTCACTGAAGCTTTCTTT
-,TRBV6-1,TRBJ1-1,many,CASSSEPGPLGTEAFF,TGTGCCAGCAGTTCGGAGCCGGGACCCCTGGGGACTGAAGCTTTCTTT
-,TRBV7-2,TRBJ1-2,few,CASTSSTGGPYGYTF,TGTGCCAGCACCTCGTCGACAGGCGGGCCTTATGGCTACACCTTC
-,TRBV9,TRBJ2-1,few,CASSVEVNGHEQFF,TGTGCCAGCAGCGTAGAAGTAAACGGCCATGAGCAGTTCTTC
-,TRBV14,TRBJ2-1,-,CASSQLDSSYNEQFF,TGTGCCAGCAGCCAACTCGACTCCTCCTACAATGAGCAGTTCTTC
TRBD1,TRBV6-1,TRBJ1-6,many,CATRDSRLSSYNSPLHF,TGTGCCACCCGGGACAGTAGATTGAGCTCCTATAATTCACCCCTCCACTTT
-,TRBV20-1,TRBJ2-5,few,CSARTMIGETQYF,TGCAGTGCTAGAACTATGATCGGGGAGACCCAGTACTTC
-,TRBV20-1,TRBJ2-7,many,CSARVIGMSRYEQYF,TGCAGTGCTAGAGTAATAGGGATGTCACGCTACGAGCAGTACTTC
-,TRBV3-1,TRBJ2-3,few,CASSQDYTQADTQYF,TGTGCCAGCAGCCAAGACTACACTCAGGCAGATACGCAGTATTTT
-,TRBV20-1,TRBJ2-5,-,CSASVGRGYQETQYF,TGCAGTGCTAGTGTGGGGCGGGGATACCAAGAGACCCAGTACTTC
-,TRBV28,TRBJ1-5,-,CASSFGSGRHQPQHF,TGTGCCAGCAGTTTCGGGTCAGGGAGGCATCAGCCCCAGCATTTT
-,TRBV3-1,TRBJ2-1,few,CASTTVVGGSSYNEQFF,TGTGCCAGCACCACGGTTGTCGGCGGAAGCTCCTACAATGAGCAGTTCTTC
-,TRBV20-1,TRBJ1-5,many,CSARGVSNQPQHF,TGCAGTGCTAGAGGGGTTAGCAATCAGCCCCAGCATTTT
TRBD2,TRBV6-1,TRBJ2-1,many,CASSQSGSVNEQFF,TGTGCCAGCAGTCAAAGCGGGAGCGTCAATGAGCAGTTCTTC
TRBD1,TRBV20-1,TRBJ2-3,many,CSARGSDRVGTDTQYF,TGCAGTGCTAGAGGTTCGGACAGGGTTGGCACAGATACGCAGTATTTT
-,TRBV6-2/TRBV6-3,TRBJ2-1,-,CASRPLVTDEQFF,TGTGCCAGCAGGCCGCTAGTGACCGATGAGCAGTTCTTC
-,TRBV9,TRBJ2-7,many,CASSVEASSYEQYF,TGTGCCAGCAGCGTAGAGGCGAGCTCCTACGAGCAGTACTTC
TRBD2,TRBV11-2,TRBJ2-7,many,CASSFLAGYGQYF,TGTGCCAGCAGCTTCTTAGCGGGCTACGGGCAGTACTTC
-,TRBV20-1,TRBJ2-7,many,CSARDPTRGNYEQYF,TGCAGTGCTAGAGATCCCACTAGGGGAAACTACGAGCAGTACTTC
-,TRBV3-1,TRBJ2-3,many,CASSQYTDTQYF,TGTGCCAGCAGCCAATACACAGATACGCAGTATTTT
-,TRBV9,TRBJ2-1,few,CASSIEQGYEQFF,TGTGCCAGCAGCATAGAACAGGGTTATGAGCAGTTCTTC
TRBD1,TRBV7-9,TRBJ1-6,-,CASSSGGSYNSPLHF,TGTGCCAGCAGCTCAGGGGGCTCCTATAATTCACCCCTCCACTTT
-,TRBV11-2,TRBJ2-7,few,CASSIRDRPYEQYF,TGTGCCAGCAGCATAAGGGACCGGCCCTACGAGCAGTACTTC
TRBD2,TRBV18,TRBJ2-7,-,CASSPYWTGGYYEQYF,TGTGCCAGCTCACCTTATTGGACGGGGGGGTACTACGAGCAGTACTTC
TRBD2,TRBV11-1,TRBJ2-6,many,CASSTDRRSTSGTSGANVLTF,TGTGCCAGCAGCACCGACAGGCGATCGACTAGCGGGACATCTGGGGCCAACGTCCTGACTTTC
TRBD1,TRBV27,TRBJ1-2,many,CASRRQGNYGYTF,TGTGCCAGCCGGAGACAGGGAAACTATGGCTACACCTTC
-,TRBV20-1,TRBJ2-7,many,CSAHISGAEQYF,TGCAGTGCTCATATATCAGGGGCTGAGCAGTACTTC
TRBD2,TRBV20-1,TRBJ2-1,many,CSARMGTRSNEQFF,TGCAGTGCTAGGATGGGGACTAGAAGCAATGAGCAGTTCTTC
-,TRBV7-6,TRBJ2-7,many,CASSSELGSEQYF,TGTGCCAGCAGCTCAGAATTAGGTTCCGAGCAGTACTTC
TRBD2,TRBV7-8,TRBJ2-5,many,CASSPSGRATRTQYF,TGTGCCAGCAGTCCAAGCGGGAGGGCTACCCGGACCCAGTACTTC
-,TRBV19,TRBJ1-1,-,CASSRGRLNTEAFF,TGTGCCAGTAGTAGGGGACGGTTGAACACTGAAGCTTTCTTT
-,TRBV2,TRBJ2-3,few,CASSRSSGDTQYF,TGTGCCAGCAGTCGCTCGAGTGGAGATACGCAGTATTTT
-,TRBV29-1,TRBJ2-7,-,CSVVGAAYEQYF,TGCAGCGTTGTCGGGGCCGCCTACGAGCAGTACTTC
TRBD1,TRBV24-1,TRBJ1-3,few,CATSGGQGPYSGNTIYF,TGTGCCACCAGTGGTGGACAGGGGCCATACTCTGGAAACACCATATATTTT
-,TRBV4-1,TRBJ2-1,many,CASSQVLAANEQFF,TGCGCCAGCAGCCAAGTCTTAGCGGCCAATGAGCAGTTCTTC
-,TRBV4-1,TRBJ1-1,many,CASSQGSFGNTEAFF,TGCGCCAGCAGCCAAGGGAGCTTTGGGAACACTGAAGCTTTCTTT